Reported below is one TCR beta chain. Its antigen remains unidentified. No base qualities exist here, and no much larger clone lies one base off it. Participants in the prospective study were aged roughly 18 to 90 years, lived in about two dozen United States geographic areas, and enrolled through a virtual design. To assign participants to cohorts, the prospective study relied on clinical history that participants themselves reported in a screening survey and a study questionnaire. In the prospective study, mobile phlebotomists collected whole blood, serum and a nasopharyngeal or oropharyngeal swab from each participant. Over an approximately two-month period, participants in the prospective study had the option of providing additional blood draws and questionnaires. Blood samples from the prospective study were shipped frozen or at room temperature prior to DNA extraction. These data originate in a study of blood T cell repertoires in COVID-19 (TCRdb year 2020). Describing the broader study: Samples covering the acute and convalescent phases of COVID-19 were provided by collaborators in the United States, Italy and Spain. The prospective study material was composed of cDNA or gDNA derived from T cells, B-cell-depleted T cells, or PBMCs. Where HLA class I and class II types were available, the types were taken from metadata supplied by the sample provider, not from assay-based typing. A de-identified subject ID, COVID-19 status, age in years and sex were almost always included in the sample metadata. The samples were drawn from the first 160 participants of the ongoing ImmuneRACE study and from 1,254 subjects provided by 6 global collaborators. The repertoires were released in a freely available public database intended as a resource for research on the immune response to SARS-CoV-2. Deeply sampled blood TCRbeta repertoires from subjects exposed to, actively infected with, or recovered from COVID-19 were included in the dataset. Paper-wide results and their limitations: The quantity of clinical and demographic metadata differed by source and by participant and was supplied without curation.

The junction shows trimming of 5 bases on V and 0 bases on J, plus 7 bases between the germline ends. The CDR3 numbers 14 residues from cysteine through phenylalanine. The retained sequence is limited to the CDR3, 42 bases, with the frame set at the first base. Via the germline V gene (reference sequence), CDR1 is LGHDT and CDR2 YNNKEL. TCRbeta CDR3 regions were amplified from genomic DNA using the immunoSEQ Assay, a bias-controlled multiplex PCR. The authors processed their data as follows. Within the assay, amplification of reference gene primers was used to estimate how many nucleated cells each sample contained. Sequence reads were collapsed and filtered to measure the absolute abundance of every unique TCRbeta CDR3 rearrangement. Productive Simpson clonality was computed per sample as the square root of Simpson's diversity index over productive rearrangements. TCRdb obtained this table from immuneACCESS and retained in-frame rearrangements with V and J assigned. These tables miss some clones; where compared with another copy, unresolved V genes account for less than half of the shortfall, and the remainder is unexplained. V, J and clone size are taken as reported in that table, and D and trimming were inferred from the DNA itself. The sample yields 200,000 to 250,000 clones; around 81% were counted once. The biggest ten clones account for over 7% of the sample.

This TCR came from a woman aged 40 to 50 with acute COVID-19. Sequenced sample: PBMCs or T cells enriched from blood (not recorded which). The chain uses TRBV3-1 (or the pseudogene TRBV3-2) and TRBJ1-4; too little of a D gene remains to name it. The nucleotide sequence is TGTGCCAGCAGCTCCCAGGCAACTAATGAAAAACTGTTTTTT. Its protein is CASSSQATNEKLFF.